The sequence of this T cell receptor beta chain was determined in a study of T-cell memory formation after mild COVID-19. This clonotype has just a few counts. Its antigen is unidentified. From 5'RACE with constant-segment primers came TCR alpha and TCR beta cDNA libraries that carried sample barcodes and UMIs. Each CDR3 protein is one row after TCRdb ran MiXCR on the 5' RACE reads. This table has nearly 110,000 distinct CDR3 sequences, over 15% appearing once. Study-wide results and caveats: Shrinking CD4+ clones were chiefly CM and EM; CD8+ ones were chiefly EMRA.

Germline lookup yields CDR1 LNHDA and CDR2 SQIVND (reference sequence). V dropped 5 bases and J dropped 4; count of bases not matched to a gene: 6. This CDR3 comprises 14 residues. Input material: PBMCs or a T cell subset sorted from them (not recorded which). J is TRBJ1-1 and V is TRBV19; the match to TRBD1 covers 8 bases. The receptor's source is an adult woman who had mild COVID-19 (a few samples of this study predate the infection). Cell type and time point are not known. The CDR3 coding sequence is TGTGCCAGTAGTTGGACAGGGTATGGCACTGAAGCTTTCTTT. Residues: CASSWTGYGTEAFF.